A selection of T cell receptor beta chains follows, all from one sample in a study of cytomegalovirus exposure and HLA in healthy donors. Method: immunoSEQ multiplex PCR; TCRdb's copy keeps in-frame clones and lacks some. This table has some 240,000 clones, roughly 87% appearing once. The sequenced sample was PBMCs. The receptors stem from a woman under 30 in good health and CMV-seropositive. CDR3s include the opening cysteine and the closing phenylalanine or tryptophan. D genes are given only for firm matches. The size field is filled for only some rows; it gives once, few, many or a size class.

j_call	clone_size	v_call	d_call	cdr3_aa	cdr3_nt
TRBJ1-2	few	TRBV7-3	-	CASSLGRWGDGYTF	TGTGCCAGCAGTCTTGGTCGGTGGGGGGATGGCTACACCTTC
TRBJ2-1	-	TRBV7-9	TRBD2	CASSAGTSGRFYNEQFF	TGTGCCAGCAGCGCCGGGACTAGCGGGAGGTTTTACAATGAGCAGTTCTTC
TRBJ2-7	-	TRBV7-9	TRBD1	CASSHPTGPYEQYF	TGTGCCAGCAGCCACCCGACAGGGCCCTACGAGCAGTACTTC
TRBJ2-2	-	TRBV5-1	-	CASSFWPGGELFF	TGCGCCAGCAGCTTTTGGCCGGGCGGGGAGCTGTTTTTT
TRBJ2-1	-	TRBV5-1	-	CASSSRPTGWKGDEQFF	TGCGCCAGCAGCTCTAGACCGACTGGATGGAAAGGGGATGAGCAGTTCTTC
TRBJ1-5	few	TRBV30	-	CAWAAGSSNQPQHF	TGTGCCTGGGCGGCGGGCTCCAGCAATCAGCCCCAGCATTTT
TRBJ2-5	-	TRBV7-7	TRBD1	CASSLGQGETQYF	TGTGCTAGCAGCTTGGGACAGGGAGAGACCCAGTACTTC
TRBJ2-1	-	TRBV9	-	CASSVERRASLDEQFF	TGTGCCAGCAGCGTAGAGCGGCGGGCGTCCTTGGATGAGCAGTTCTTC
TRBJ1-2	-	TRBV29-1	-	CSVEGQYYGYTF	TGCAGCGTTGAGGGCCAGTACTATGGCTACACCTTC
TRBJ2-2	-	TRBV6-6	TRBD1	CASSTPGQGTGELFF	TGTGCCAGCAGTACTCCGGGACAGGGCACCGGGGAGCTGTTTTTT
TRBJ1-2	-	TRBV28	-	CASSSQGLDGYTF	TGTGCCAGCAGTTCGCAGGGGTTGGATGGCTACACCTTC
TRBJ2-2	-	TRBV7-2	-	CASTTAGWNTGELFF	TGTGCCAGCACCACGGCAGGGTGGAACACCGGGGAGCTGTTTTTT
TRBJ2-7	-	TRBV9	-	CASSVESGHPYEQYF	TGTGCCAGCAGCGTAGAATCGGGACACCCCTACGAGCAGTACTTC
TRBJ2-5	-	TRBV19	TRBD1	CASSTTGTGQETQYF	TGTGCCAGTAGTACAACCGGGACAGGCCAAGAGACCCAGTACTTC
TRBJ2-1	-	TRBV7-9	TRBD2	CASSLRTSGFSRNEQFF	TGTGCCAGCAGCTTACGGACTAGCGGGTTCAGTAGGAATGAGCAGTTCTTC
TRBJ1-1	-	TRBV4-1	-	CASSPGARGAEAFF	TGCGCCAGCAGCCCCGGGGCCCGGGGGGCTGAAGCTTTCTTT
TRBJ2-2	-	TRBV27	TRBD2	CASSLLSGINTGELFF	TGTGCCAGCAGTCTACTTAGCGGGATAAACACCGGGGAGCTGTTTTTT
TRBJ2-2	-	TRBV19	-	CASSIPGSTGELFF	TGTGCCAGTAGTATCCCCGGGAGCACCGGGGAGCTGTTTTTT